This TCR beta chain was retrieved from a study of T cells after yellow fever vaccination. Study context: Some fractions had low cell numbers, and these were prepared with SMART-Seq v4 Ultra Low Input.

Study conclusions and caveats: Post-booster samples contained most primary-vaccination clones (about 95% CD4, around 90% CD8). The CD4 and CD8 compartments had a small share of their clonotypes in common.

Generation of TCR cDNA used 5'RACE template switching (which added a universal primer site and UMIs). Each CDR3 protein gets one entry after TCRdb re-called the 5' RACE reads with MiXCR. This sample has 620,000 or so distinct CDR3 sequences, with about a sixth found just once. Note on this clonotype: The antigen is undetermined.

The length of the CDR3 is 12 residues. The ends lost 7 bases at V and 4 bases at J; junction bases unmatched: 3. In germline, CDR1 is SQVTM, CDR2 ANQGSEA. The source of this sequence is a young man who received the YFV17D yellow fever vaccine. This sample comprised PBMCs, obtained 4 to 5 days after the first yellow fever vaccination. The chain is built from TRBV29-1 and TRBJ2-7; 11 positions match TRBD1. DNA of the CDR3: TGCAGCGGCCGGGACAGGGGGTACGAGCAGTACTTC. Its protein product is CSGRDRGYEQYF.